This is a list of T cell receptor beta chains from one sample in a study of CD8+ T cells in alopecia areata. Data came from immunoSEQ multiplex PCR; TCRdb stores just in-frame clones and leaves some out. The table records some 170,000 clones, approximately 55% of them present only once. The source material was CD8+ T cells sorted from blood, sampled at week 24, from a patient treated with tofacitinib. Receptor source: a human donor with alopecia areata. CDR3s include the opening cysteine and the closing phenylalanine or tryptophan. The D gene is left open where the match is weak. The size of a clone is reported for some rows only, either as once, few or many, or as a class for expanded clones.

few	TRBD1	16	TRBJ2-3	TRBV29-1	CSVPQTGGASTDTQYF	TGCAGCGTTCCCCAGACAGGGGGGGCTAGCACAGATACGCAGTATTTT
once	.	11	TRBJ2-7	TRBV10-3	CAITIGYEQYF	TGTGCCATCACGATAGGCTACGAGCAGTACTTC
.	.	14	TRBJ2-3	TRBV5-5	CASSQDLATDTQYF	TGCGCCAGCAGCCAAGATCTGGCCACAGATACGCAGTATTTT
.	TRBD1	14	TRBJ2-7	TRBV5-6	CASSLRDRVFEQYF	TGTGCCAGCAGCCTCCGGGACAGGGTGTTCGAGCAGTACTTC
few	.	11	TRBJ2-1	TRBV2	CASSMRNEQFF	TGTGCCAGCAGTATGCGGAATGAGCAGTTCTTC
.	.	15	TRBJ1-5	TRBV6-1	CASSAASATNQPQHF	TGTGCCAGCAGTGCGGCGAGTGCGACCAATCAGCCCCAGCATTTT
.	.	15	TRBJ2-7	TRBV15	CATSPRRESSYEQYF	TGTGCCACCAGCCCACGGAGAGAGAGCTCCTACGAGCAGTACTTC
.	.	14	TRBJ1-1	TRBV2	CASSDMGGGTEAFF	TGTGCCAGCAGTGATATGGGAGGGGGCACTGAAGCTTTCTTT
.	.	14	TRBJ2-5	TRBV2	CASRDLRQQETQYF	TGTGCCAGCAGGGACCTCAGACAGCAAGAGACCCAGTACTTC
.	.	14	TRBJ2-3	TRBV11-2	CASSLAPGTDTQYF	TGTGCCAGCAGCTTAGCCCCCGGCACAGATACGCAGTATTTT
few	.	14	TRBJ2-1	TRBV4-1	CASSHGGSYNEQFF	TGCGCCAGCAGCCATGGCGGGTCCTACAATGAGCAGTTCTTC
.	.	14	TRBJ1-6	TRBV27	CASSPGPARLPLHF	TGTGCCAGCAGTCCGGGACCCGCGAGGTTACCCCTCCACTTT
once	.	15	TRBJ2-3	TRBV29-1	CSVAGVDLGSDTQYF	TGCAGCGTTGCTGGGGTTGATCTAGGGTCAGATACGCAGTATTTT
few	.	16	TRBJ2-5	TRBV7-6	CASSLAGSGAEETQYF	TGTGCCAGCAGCTTAGCTGGGTCGGGGGCGGAGGAGACCCAGTACTTC
.	.	15	TRBJ2-7	TRBV9	CASSEGDGSSYEQYF	TGTGCCAGCAGCGAGGGGGACGGTAGCTCCTACGAGCAGTACTTC
once	.	13	TRBJ2-7	TRBV30	CAWSPDDVYEQYF	TGTGCCTGGAGCCCGGACGATGTCTACGAGCAGTACTTC
once	TRBD1	13	TRBJ1-2	TRBV13	CASSHRGSDGYTF	TGTGCCAGCAGCCACAGGGGTTCGGACGGCTACACCTTC
.	.	13	TRBJ1-2	TRBV9	CASMGTGAIGYTF	TGTGCCAGCATGGGTACGGGGGCGATTGGCTACACCTTC
few	.	17	TRBJ2-4	TRBV4-3	CASSQDKVSLDGNIQYF	TGCGCCAGCAGCCAAGATAAGGTGTCGCTAGACGGAAACATTCAGTACTTC
.	.	14	TRBJ2-7	TRBV30	CAWSSGLGSYEQYF	TGTGCCTGGAGTTCCGGGTTAGGCTCCTACGAGCAGTACTTC